One T cell receptor beta chain is described in this entry. Its specificity is not known. The data originate from a study of shared clonotypes between healthy human individuals. Overall study findings and caveats: How much donors shared clonotypes was expected to be affected by sequencing depth. Generation probability values for non-shared clonotypes were lower than those for clonotypes shared by all four donors.

The CDR3 is 15 amino acids. The V gene's germline CDR1 is LNHNV and CDR2 YYDKDF (reference sequence). V shed 0 bases, J shed 3 bases, and the junction held 4 bases outside the gene matches. This table comes from immunoSEQ multiplex PCR, and its TCRdb copy is limited to in-frame clones, with some not included. This sample carries approximately 2.5 million clones, 93% of them seen once, and the ten largest clones take approximately 0.36%. Healthy adults negative for HIV, lacking recent acute infections or vaccinations, served as donors. The V gene is TRBV15, the J gene TRBJ1-2; 7 positions agree with TRBD1. Sequencing used naive CD4+ T cells from PBMCs. The subset is: CD45RA+ positively selected. This receptor was obtained from a man younger than 30 in good health. Some clones in this sample may be carry-over from other donors' samples. Here the CDR3 DNA reads TGTGCCACCAGCAGAGACATTACAGGGGACTATGGCTACACCTTC. This codes for CATSRDITGDYGYTF.